This T cell receptor beta chain derives from a study of blood T cell repertoires in COVID-19. This clone was counted a few times. How the authors handled the data: Researchers report that nucleated cell counts were estimated from reference gene primer amplification. Sequencing was performed with immunoSEQ multiplex PCR; in TCRdb, only in-frame clones are kept and a portion is missing. The V and J calls and clone size are taken from that table; D and trimming were inferred from the DNA. The sample yields approximately 120,000 clones, 80% seen once. From germline, CDR1 is ENHRY and CDR2 SYGVKD. V shed 8 bases, J shed 6 bases, and the junction held 3 bases outside the gene matches. The CDR3 contains 13 residues.

The origin of this receptor is a human donor in a cohort sampled during active or convalescent COVID-19. V gene TRBV10-3 combines with J gene TRBJ2-1; 11 nucleotides agree with TRBD2. Sequencing was done on a sample of peripheral blood. The CDR3 is CAIHLAGGNEQFF. The CDR3 region has the DNA TGTGCCATCCACCTAGCGGGGGGCAATGAGCAGTTCTTC.